This T cell receptor (beta chain) was sequenced in a study of blood T cell repertoires in COVID-19. This CDR3 has 15 residues. Trimming cost V 5 bases and J 12 bases; bases outside gene matches: 11. Germline V gene lookup returns CDR1 SGHNT and CDR2 YENEEA. Study processing details: Amplification of reference gene primers provided the estimated nucleated cell counts. Assay: immunoSEQ multiplex PCR; the TCRdb copy retains only in-frame clones and omits some. V and J calls and clone size are those listed in that table; D and trimming were worked out from the DNA. The data contain some 260,000 clones, about 91% of them singletons.

The sequenced sample consisted of peripheral blood. J is TRBJ2-1 and V is TRBV11-3; 12 bases agree with TRBD2. This receptor was taken from a man aged 80 or over with acute or convalescent COVID-19. The CDR3 sequence is CASSPGTSGGSGQFF. The CDR3 DNA reads as TGTGCCAGCAGCCCGGGTACTAGCGGGGGGAGCGGGCAGTTCTTC.